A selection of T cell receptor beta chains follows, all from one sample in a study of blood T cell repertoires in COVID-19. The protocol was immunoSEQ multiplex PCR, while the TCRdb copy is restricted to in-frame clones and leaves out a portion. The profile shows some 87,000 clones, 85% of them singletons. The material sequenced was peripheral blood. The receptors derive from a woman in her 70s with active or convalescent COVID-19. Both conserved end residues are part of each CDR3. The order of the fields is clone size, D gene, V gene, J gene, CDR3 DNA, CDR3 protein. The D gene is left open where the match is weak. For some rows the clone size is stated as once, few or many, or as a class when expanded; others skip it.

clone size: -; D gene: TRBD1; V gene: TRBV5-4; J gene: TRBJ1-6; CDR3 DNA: TGTGCCAGCAGCGGGGGACAGGGACTTAATTCACCCCTCCACTTT; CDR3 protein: CASSGGQGLNSPLHF
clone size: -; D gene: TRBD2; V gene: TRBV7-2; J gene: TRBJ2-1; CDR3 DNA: TGTGCCAGCAGTAACTCGGGGACTAGCGGGGCATTAAGAAGGAATGAGCAGTTCTTC; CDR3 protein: CASSNSGTSGALRRNEQFF
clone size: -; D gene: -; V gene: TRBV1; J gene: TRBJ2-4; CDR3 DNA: TGCACCAGCAGCCAAGATCGGCCGGAGGCCGGGGAGGGCAAAAACATTCAGTACTTC; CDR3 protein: CTSSQDRPEAGEGKNIQYF
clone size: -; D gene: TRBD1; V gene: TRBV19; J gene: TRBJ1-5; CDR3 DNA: TGTGCCAGTAGTACCCGGGACAGGGCCTCCAATCAGCCCCAGCATTTT; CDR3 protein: CASSTRDRASNQPQHF
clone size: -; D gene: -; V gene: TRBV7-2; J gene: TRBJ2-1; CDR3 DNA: TGTGCCAGCAGCTTACCCTCGGGGGGCCAGAGCTCCTACAATGAGCAGTTCTTC; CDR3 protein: CASSLPSGGQSSYNEQFF
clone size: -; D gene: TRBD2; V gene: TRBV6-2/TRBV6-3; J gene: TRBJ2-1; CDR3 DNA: TGTGCCAGCAGTTACGCGGCCAGCGGGGGAATAAACAATGAGCAGTTCTTC; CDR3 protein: CASSYAASGGINNEQFF
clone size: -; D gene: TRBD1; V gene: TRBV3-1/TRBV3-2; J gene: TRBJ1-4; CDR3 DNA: TGTGCCAGCAGCGCAACGGGACAGGATGAAAAACTGTTTTTT; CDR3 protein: CASSATGQDEKLFF
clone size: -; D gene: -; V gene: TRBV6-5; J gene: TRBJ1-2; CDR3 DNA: TGTGCCAGCCGCCAGATGGGGGCCAGCTATGGCTACACCTTC; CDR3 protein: CASRQMGASYGYTF
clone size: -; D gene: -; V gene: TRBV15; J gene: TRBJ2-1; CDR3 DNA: TGTGCCACCAGCAGAGCGCAGGGGAGCGACAATGAGCAGTTCTTC; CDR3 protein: CATSRAQGSDNEQFF
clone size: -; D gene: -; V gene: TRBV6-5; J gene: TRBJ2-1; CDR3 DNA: TGTGCCAGCAGTAATCAGGGTAGAGCCTACAATGAGCAGTTCTTC; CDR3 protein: CASSNQGRAYNEQFF
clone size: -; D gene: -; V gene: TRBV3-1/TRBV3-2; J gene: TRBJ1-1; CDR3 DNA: TGTGCCAGCAGCCAACGCCAGACAAAGAACACTGAAGCTTTCTTT; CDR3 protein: CASSQRQTKNTEAFF
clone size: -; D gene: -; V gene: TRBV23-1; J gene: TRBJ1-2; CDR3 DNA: TGCGCCAGCAGTCAATCGTGGAGTTCGGTAAATGGCTACACCTTC; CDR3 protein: CASSQSWSSVNGYTF
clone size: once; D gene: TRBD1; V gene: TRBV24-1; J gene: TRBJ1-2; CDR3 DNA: TGTGCCACCCGGGACAGCAACTATGGCTACACCTTC; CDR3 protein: CATRDSNYGYTF
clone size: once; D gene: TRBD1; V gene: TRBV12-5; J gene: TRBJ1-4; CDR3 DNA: TGTGCTAGTGGTTTGCCGAAGGTGGGGGGGACAGGGATTGGACTCGCCGCAACTAATGAAAAACTGTTTTTT; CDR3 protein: CASGLPKVGGTGIGLAATNEKLFF
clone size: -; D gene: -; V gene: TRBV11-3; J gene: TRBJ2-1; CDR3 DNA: TGTGCCAGCAGCTTGATTCCCTGGGTACAACCGGACATGGATGAGCAGTTCTTC; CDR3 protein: CASSLIPWVQPDMDEQFF
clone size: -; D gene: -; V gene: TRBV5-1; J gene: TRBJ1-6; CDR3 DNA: TGCGCCAGCAGCCCGGGGGTCTCCCCATTAGAGAATTCACCCCTCCACTTT; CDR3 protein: CASSPGVSPLENSPLHF
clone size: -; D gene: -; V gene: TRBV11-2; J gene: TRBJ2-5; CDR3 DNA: TGTGCCAGCACCTCGTCCGAGCGGGAGACCCAGTACTTC; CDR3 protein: CASTSSERETQYF
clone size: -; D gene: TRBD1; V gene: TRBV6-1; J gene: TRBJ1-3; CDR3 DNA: TGTGCCAGCAGTGAAGGCGGTCCGGGACAGACTGGAAACACCATATATTTT; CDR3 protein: CASSEGGPGQTGNTIYF
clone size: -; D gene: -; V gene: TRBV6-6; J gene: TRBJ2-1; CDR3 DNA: TGTGCCAGCAGTTACTATAGCAATGAGCAGTTCTTC; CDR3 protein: CASSYYSNEQFF
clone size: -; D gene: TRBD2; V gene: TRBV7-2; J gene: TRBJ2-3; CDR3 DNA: TGTGCCAGCAGCTTAGTAGGGCGGGGGGGTTCAGATACGCAGTATTTT; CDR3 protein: CASSLVGRGGSDTQYF
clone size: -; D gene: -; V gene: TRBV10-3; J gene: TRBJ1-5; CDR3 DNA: TGTGCCATCAGTGAGTCGCAACATAGCAATCAGCCCCAGCATTTT; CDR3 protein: CAISESQHSNQPQHF
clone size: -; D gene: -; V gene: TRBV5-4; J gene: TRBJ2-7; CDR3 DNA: TGTGCCAGCAGCTTGGCGCACTTCGGGAACGAGCAGTACTTC; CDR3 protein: CASSLAHFGNEQYF
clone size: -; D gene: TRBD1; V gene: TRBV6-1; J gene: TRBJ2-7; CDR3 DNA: TGTGCCAGCAGTGAGACAGGGTACGACGAGCAGTACTTC; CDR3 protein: CASSETGYDEQYF
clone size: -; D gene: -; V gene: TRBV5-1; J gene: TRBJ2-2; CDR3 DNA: TGCGCCAGCAGCATTAGGACAGAACCCGGGGAGCTGTTTTTT; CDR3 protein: CASSIRTEPGELFF
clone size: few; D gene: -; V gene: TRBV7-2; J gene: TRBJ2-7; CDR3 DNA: TGTGCCAGCAGCTTAGTACCGGGTTCCTACGAGCAGTACTTC; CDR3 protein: CASSLVPGSYEQYF
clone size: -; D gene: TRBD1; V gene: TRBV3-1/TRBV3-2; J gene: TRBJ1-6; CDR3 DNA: TGTGCCAGCAGCCAAGACGTCACAGGGGGCCTCCACTTT; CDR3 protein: CASSQDVTGGLHF
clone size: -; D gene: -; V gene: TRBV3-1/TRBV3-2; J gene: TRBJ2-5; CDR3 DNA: TGTGCCAGCAGCTCTACGACAGCCAGCGAGACCCAGTACTTC; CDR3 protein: CASSSTTASETQYF
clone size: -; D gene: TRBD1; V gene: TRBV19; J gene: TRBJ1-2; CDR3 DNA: TGTGCCAGCAATGAGGGGGCAGGGCATAGCTACACCTTC; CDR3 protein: CASNEGAGHSYTF
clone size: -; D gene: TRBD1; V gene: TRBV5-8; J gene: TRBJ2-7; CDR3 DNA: TGTGCCAGCAGCTTCCGGGACAGGGGTACAGAGCAGTACTTC; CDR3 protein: CASSFRDRGTEQYF
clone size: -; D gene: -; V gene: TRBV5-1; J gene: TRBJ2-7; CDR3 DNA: TGCGCCAGCAGCCCTGAAAGTCTACCCTACGAGCAGTACTTC; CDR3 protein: CASSPESLPYEQYF
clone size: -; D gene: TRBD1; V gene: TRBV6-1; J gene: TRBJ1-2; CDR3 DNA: TGTGCCAGCAGTGAGACCCCGTGGACAGGGTCAGGCTACACCTTC; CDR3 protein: CASSETPWTGSGYTF
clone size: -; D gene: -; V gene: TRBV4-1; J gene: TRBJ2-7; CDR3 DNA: TGCGCCAGCAGCCAGCAGGGGGGCACGACCTACGAGCAGTACTTC; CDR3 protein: CASSQQGGTTYEQYF
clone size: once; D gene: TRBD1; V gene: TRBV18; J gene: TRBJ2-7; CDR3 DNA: TGTGCCAGCTCAAGAGCAACAGGGGGAGCCTACGAGCAGTACTTC; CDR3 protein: CASSRATGGAYEQYF
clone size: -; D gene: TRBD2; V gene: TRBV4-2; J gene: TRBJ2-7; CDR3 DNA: TGTGCCAGCAGCCTCGGACTAGCGGGGGGGCAGGACGAGCAGTACTTC; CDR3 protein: CASSLGLAGGQDEQYF
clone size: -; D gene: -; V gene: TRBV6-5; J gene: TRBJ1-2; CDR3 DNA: TGTGCCAGCAGTTATGAGACAGGAGGTGGCTACACCTTC; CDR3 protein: CASSYETGGGYTF
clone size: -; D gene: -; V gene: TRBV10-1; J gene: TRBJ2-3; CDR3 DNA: TGCGCCAGCAGTTCCGACTTGTCCACAGATACGCAGTATTTT; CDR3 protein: CASSSDLSTDTQYF
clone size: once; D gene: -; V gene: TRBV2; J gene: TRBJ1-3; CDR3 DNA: TGTGCCAGCAGTGAAACTCCGGTCGGAAACACCATATATTTT; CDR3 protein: CASSETPVGNTIYF
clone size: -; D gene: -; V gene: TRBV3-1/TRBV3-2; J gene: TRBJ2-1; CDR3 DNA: TGTGCCAGCAGCCAAGGTATTAGCGGAAAGAGCTCCTGCAATGAGCAGTTCTTC; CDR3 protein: CASSQGISGKSSCNEQFF
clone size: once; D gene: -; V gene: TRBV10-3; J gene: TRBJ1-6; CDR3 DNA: TGTGCCATCAATGGGCCCGGTAATTCACCCCTCCACTTT; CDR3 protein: CAINGPGNSPLHF
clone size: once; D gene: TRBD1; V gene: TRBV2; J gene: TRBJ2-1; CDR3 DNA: TGTGCCAGCAGTACGGACAGGGGTGGGTACAATGAGCAGTTCTTC; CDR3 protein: CASSTDRGGYNEQFF